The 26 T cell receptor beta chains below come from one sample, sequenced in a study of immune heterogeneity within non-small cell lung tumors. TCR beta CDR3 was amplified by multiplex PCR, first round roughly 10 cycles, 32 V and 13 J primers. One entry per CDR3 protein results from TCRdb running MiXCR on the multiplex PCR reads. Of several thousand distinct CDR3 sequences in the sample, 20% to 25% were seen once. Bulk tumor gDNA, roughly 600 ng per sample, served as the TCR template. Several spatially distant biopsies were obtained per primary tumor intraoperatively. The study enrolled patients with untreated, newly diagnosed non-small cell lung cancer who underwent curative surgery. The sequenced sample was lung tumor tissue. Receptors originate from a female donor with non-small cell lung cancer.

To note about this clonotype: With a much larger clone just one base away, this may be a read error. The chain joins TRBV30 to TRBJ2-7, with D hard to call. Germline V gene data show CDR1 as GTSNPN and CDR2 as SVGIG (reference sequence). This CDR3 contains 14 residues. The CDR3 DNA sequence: TGTACCTGGAGTGTACTGAGAGGACCCTACGAGCAGTACTTC. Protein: CTWSVLRGPYEQYF. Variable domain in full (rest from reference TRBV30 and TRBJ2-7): SQTIHQWPATLVQPVGSPLSLECTVEGTSNPNLYWYRQAAGRGLQLLFYSVGIGQISSEVPQNLSASRPQDRQFILSSKKLLLSDSGFYLCTWSVLRGPYEQYFGPGTRLTVT.

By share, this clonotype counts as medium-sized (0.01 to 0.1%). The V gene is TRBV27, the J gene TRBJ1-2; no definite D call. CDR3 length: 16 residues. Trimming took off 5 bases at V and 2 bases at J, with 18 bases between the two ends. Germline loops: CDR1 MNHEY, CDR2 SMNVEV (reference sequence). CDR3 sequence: CASSPSLQDGNYGYTF. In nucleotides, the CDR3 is TGTGCCAGCAGTCCTTCACTCCAGGACGGGAACTATGGCTACACCTTC.

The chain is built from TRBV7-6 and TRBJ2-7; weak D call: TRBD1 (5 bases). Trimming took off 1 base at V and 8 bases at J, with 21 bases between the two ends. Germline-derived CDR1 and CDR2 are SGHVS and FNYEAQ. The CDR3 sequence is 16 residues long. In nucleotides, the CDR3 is TGTGCCAGCAGCTTAGGGGTACATGGGGCAAACGGGCAGCAGTACTTC. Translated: CASSLGVHGANGQQYF. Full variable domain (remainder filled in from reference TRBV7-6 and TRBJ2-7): GAGVSQSPRYKVTKRGQDVALRCDPISGHVSLYWYRQALGQGPEFLTYFNYEAQQDKSGLPNDRFSAERPEGSISTLTIQRTEQRDSAMYRCASSLGVHGANGQQYFGPGTRLTVT.

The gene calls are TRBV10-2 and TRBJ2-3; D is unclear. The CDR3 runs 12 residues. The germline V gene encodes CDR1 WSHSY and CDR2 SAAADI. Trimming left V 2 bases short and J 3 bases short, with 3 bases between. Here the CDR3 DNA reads TGCGCCAGCAGTGAGAGGACAGATACGCAGTATTTT. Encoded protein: CASSERTDTQYF.

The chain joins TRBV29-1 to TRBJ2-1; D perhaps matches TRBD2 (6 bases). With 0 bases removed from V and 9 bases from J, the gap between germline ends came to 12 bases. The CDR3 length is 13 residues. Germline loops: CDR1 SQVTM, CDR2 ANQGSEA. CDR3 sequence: CSVEDRGSGEQFF. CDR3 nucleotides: TGCAGCGTTGAAGATCGAGGTAGCGGTGAGCAGTTCTTC.

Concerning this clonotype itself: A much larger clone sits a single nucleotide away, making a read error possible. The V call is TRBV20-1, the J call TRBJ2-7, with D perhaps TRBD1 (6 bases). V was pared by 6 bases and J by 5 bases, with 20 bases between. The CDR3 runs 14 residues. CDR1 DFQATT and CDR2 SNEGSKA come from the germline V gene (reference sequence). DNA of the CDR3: TGCAGTGCACTATCACAGGGTTCCGCTCACGAGCAGTACTTC. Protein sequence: CSALSQGSAHEQYF.

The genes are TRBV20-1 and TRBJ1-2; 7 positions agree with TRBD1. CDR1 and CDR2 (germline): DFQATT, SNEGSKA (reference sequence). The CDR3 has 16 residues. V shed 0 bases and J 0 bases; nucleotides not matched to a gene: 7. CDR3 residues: CSARELGTGANYGYTF. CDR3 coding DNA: TGCAGTGCTAGAGAGTTGGGTACAGGGGCTAACTATGGCTACACCTTC.

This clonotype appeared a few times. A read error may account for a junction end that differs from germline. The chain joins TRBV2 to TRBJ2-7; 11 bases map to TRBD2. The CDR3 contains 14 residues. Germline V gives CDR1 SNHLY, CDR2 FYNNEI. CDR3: CASTPLAGVYDQYF. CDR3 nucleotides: TGTGCCAGCACCCCACTAGCGGGAGTTTACGATCAGTACTTC.

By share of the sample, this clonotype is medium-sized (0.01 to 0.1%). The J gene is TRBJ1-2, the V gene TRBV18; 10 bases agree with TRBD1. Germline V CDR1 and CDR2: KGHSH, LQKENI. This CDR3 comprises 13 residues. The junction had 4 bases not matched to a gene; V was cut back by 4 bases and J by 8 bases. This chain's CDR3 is CASSQTGGDGYTF. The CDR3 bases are TGTGCCAGCTCACAGACAGGGGGCGACGGCTACACCTTC.

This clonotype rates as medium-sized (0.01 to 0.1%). The CDR3 reads CASGQGTNSGANVLTF. In nucleotides, the CDR3 is TGTGCCTCAGGACAGGGGACAAACTCTGGGGCCAACGTCCTGACTTTC. This rearrangement joins TRBV30 to TRBJ2-6, with 9 nucleotides matching TRBD1. V lost 7 bases to trimming and J lost 0 bases; unmatched junction nucleotides: 7. Per germline, CDR1 GTSNPN and CDR2 SVGIG (reference sequence). The CDR3 totals 16 residues. The full variable domain, completed using reference TRBV30 and TRBJ2-6, is SQTIHQWPATLVQPVGSPLSLECTVEGTSNPNLYWYRQAAGRGLQLLFYSVGIGQISSEVPQNLSASRPQDRQFILSSKKLLLSDSGFYLCASGQGTNSGANVLTFGAGSRLTVL.

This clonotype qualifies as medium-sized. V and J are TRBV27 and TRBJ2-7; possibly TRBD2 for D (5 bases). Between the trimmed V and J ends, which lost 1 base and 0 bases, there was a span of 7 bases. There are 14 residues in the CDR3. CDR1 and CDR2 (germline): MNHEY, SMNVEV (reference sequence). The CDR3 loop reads CASSLFAGSYEQYF. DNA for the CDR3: TGTGCCAGCAGTTTATTCGCGGGCTCCTACGAGCAGTACTTC.

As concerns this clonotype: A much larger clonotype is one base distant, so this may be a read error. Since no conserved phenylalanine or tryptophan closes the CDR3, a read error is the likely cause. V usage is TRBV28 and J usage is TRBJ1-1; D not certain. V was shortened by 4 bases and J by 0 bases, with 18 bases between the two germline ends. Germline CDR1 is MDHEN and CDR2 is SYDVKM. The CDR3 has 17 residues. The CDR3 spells CASSSSGRFGVNTEAFS. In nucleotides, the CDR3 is TGTGCCAGCAGTTCCTCAGGTAGATTTGGGGTGAACACTGAAGCTTTCTCT.

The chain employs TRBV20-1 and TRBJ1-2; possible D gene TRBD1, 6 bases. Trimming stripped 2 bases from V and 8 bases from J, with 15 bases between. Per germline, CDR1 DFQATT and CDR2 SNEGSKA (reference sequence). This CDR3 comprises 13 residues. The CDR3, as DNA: TGCAGTGCTAGATCCGGGACAATTAGCGGCTACACCTTC. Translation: CSARSGTISGYTF.

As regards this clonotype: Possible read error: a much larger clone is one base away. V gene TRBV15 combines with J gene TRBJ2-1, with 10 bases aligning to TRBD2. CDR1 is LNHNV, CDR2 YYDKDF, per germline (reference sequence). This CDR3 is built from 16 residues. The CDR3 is CANSGKGLADYNEQFF. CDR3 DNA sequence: TGTGCCAACAGCGGTAAAGGACTAGCGGACTACAATGAGCAGTTCTTC.

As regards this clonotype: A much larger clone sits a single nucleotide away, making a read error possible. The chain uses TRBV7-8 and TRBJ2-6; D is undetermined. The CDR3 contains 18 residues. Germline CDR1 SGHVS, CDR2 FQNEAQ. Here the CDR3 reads CASTLRSTARSGANVLTF. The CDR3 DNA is TGTGCCAGCACCTTAAGATCGACTGCCCGCTCTGGGGCCAACGTCCTGACTTTC. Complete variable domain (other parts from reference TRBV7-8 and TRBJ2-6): GAGVSQSPRYKVAKRGQDVALRCDPISGHVSLFWYQQALGQGPEFLTYFQNEAQLDKSGLPSDRFFAERPEGSVSTLKIQRTQQEDSAVYLCASTLRSTARSGANVLTFGAGSRLTVL.

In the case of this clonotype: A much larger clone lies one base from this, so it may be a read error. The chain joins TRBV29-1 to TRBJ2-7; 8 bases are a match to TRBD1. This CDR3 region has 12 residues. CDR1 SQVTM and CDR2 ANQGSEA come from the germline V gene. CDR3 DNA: TGCAGCTTCAGGACAGGGCCGGGGGAGCGGTACTTC. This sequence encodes CSFRTGPGERYF.

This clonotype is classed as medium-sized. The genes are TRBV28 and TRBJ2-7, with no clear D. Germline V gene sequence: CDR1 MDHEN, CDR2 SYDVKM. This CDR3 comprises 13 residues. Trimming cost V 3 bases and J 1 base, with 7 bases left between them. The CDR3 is CASSFRVSYEQYF. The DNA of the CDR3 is TGTGCCAGCAGTTTTAGGGTTTCCTACGAGCAGTACTTC.

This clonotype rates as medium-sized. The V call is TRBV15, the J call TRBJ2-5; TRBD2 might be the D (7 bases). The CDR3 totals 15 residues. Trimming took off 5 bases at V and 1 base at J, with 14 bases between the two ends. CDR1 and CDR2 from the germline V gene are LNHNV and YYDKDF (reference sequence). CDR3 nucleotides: TGTGCCACCAGCCCTCAAAGGGGGGGCCAAGAGACCCAGTACTTC. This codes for CATSPQRGGQETQYF.

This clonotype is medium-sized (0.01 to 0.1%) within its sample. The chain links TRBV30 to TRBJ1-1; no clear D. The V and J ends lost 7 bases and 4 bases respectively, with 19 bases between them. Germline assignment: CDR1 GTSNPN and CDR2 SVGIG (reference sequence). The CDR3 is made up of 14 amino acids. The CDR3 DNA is TGTGCCTCTACGGGGATCGAATGGAGCACTGAAGCTTTCTTT. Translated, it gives CASTGIEWSTEAFF. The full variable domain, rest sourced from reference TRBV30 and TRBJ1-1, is SQTIHQWPATLVQPVGSPLSLECTVEGTSNPNLYWYRQAAGRGLQLLFYSVGIGQISSEVPQNLSASRPQDRQFILSSKKLLLSDSGFYLCASTGIEWSTEAFFGQGTRLTVV.

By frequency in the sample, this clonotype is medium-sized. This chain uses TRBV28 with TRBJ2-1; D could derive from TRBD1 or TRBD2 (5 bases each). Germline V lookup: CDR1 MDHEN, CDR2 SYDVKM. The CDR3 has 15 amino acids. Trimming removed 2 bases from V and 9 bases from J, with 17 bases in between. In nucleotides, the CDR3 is TGTGCCAGCAGTTTAACCGGGGCGGGTTGGAGTGAGCAGTTCTTC. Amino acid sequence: CASSLTGAGWSEQFF.

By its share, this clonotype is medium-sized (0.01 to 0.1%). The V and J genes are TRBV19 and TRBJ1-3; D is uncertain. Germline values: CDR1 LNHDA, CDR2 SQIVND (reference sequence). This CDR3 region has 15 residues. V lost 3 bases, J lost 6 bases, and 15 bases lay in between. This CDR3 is CASSMGDGSLNTIYF. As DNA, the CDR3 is TGTGCCAGTAGTATGGGCGACGGAAGCCTAAACACCATATATTTT.

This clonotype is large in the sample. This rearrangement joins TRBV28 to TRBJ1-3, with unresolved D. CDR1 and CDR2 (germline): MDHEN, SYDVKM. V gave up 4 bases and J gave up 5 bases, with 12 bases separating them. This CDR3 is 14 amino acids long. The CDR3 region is CASSSREGRNTIYF. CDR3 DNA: TGTGCCAGCAGTTCTAGGGAAGGAAGAAACACCATATATTTT. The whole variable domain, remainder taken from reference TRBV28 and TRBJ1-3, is DVKVTQSSRYLVKRTGEKVFLECVQDMDHENMFWYRQDPGLGLRLIYFSYDVKMKEKGDIPEGYSVSREKKERFSLILESASTNQTSMYLCASSSREGRNTIYFGEGSWLTVV.

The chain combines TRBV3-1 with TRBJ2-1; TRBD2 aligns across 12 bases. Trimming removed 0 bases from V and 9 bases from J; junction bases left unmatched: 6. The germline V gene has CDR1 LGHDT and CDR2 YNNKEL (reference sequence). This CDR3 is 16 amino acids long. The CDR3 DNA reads TGTGCCAGCAGCCAAGATCCCCTAGCGGGAGGGGGTGAGCAGTTCTTC. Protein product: CASSQDPLAGGGEQFF.

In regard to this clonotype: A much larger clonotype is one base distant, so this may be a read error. CDR3 nucleotide sequence: TGCGCCAGCAGTGGGGACAGGGTGAACACCGGGGAGCTGTTTTTT. This translates into CASSGDRVNTGELFF. The rearrangement uses TRBV10-1 and TRBJ2-2; TRBD1 agrees at 9 bases. The CDR3 runs 15 residues. The germline V gene encodes CDR1 WNHNN and CDR2 SYGVQD (reference sequence). V lost 4 bases to trimming and J lost 1 base; unmatched junction nucleotides: 1.

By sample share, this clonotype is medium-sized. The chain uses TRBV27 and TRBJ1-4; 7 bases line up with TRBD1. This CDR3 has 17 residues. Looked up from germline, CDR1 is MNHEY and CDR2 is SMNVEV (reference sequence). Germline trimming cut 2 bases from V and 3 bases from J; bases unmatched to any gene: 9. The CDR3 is CASSLAQGFGANEKLFF. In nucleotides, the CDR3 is TGTGCCAGCAGTTTAGCACAGGGGTTTGGGGCTAATGAAAAACTGTTTTTT.

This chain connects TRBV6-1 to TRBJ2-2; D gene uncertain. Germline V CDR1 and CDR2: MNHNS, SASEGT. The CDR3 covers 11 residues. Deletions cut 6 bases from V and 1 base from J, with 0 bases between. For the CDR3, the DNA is TGTGCCAGCAGGAACACCGGGGAGCTGTTTTTT. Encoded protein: CASRNTGELFF.